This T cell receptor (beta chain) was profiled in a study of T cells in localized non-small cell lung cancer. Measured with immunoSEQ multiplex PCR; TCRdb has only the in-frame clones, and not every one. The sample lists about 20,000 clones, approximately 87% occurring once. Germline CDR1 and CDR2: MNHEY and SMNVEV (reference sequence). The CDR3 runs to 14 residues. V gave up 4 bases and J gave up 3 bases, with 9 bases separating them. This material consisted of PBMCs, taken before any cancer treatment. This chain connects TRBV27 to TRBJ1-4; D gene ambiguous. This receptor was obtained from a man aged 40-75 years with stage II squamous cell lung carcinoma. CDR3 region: CASSSTTANEKLFF. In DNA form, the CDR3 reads TGTGCCAGCAGTTCGACGACCGCTAATGAAAAACTGTTTTTT.